This T cell receptor (beta chain) was profiled in a study of blood T cell repertoires in COVID-19. Study details: Donors in the United States, Italy and Spain gave samples during acute or convalescent COVID-19. T cells, B-cell-depleted T cells, or PBMCs provided the cDNA or gDNA that served as material.

Authors' methods: Reference gene primers were amplified, and this amplification served to estimate nucleated cell counts. Assay used: immunoSEQ multiplex PCR; TCRdb lists only in-frame clones, some missing. That table gives V, J and clone size, and the DNA gave D and trimming. The table lists roughly 220,000 clones, approximately 81% of them singletons. Sequencing used peripheral blood. The receptor's source is a man aged 25-45 years with active or convalescent COVID-19.

This CDR3 reads CASSSKQGYGYTF. Written as DNA, the CDR3 is TGTGCCAGCAGCTCGAAACAGGGTTATGGCTACACCTTC. V gene TRBV5-6 combines with J gene TRBJ1-2; D might be TRBD1 (6 bases). Germline V gene data show CDR1 as SGHDT and CDR2 as YYEEEE. V was trimmed by 3 bases and J by 5 bases, leaving 11 bases between them. The CDR3 is 13 amino acids. The full variable domain, completed using reference TRBV5-6 and TRBJ1-2, is DAGVTQSPTHLIKTRGQQVTLRCSPKSGHDTVSWYQQALGQGPQFIFQYYEEEERQRGNFPDRFSGHQFPNYSSELNVNALLLGDSALYLCASSSKQGYGYTFGSGTRLTVV.